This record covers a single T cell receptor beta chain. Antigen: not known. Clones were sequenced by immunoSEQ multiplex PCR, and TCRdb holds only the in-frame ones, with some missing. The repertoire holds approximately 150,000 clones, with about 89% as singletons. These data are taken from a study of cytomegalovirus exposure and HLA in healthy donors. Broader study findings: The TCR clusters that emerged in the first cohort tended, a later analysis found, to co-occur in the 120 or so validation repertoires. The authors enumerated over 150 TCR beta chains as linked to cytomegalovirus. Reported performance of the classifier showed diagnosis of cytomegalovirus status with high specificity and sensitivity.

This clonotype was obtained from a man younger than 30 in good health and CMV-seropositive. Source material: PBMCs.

The CDR3 sequence: CASSAGTGAFTDTQYF. The CDR3 DNA follows: TGTGCCAGCAGCGCTGGGACAGGGGCCTTCACAGATACGCAGTATTTT. The V call is TRBV9, the J call TRBJ2-3; TRBD1 agrees at 10 bases. The junction had 6 bases not matched to a gene; V was cut back by 3 bases and J by 2 bases. The CDR3 covers 16 residues. The germline CDR1 and CDR2 sequences are SGDLS and YYNGEE. Using reference TRBV9 and TRBJ2-3 for the parts outside the CDR3, the full variable domain is DSGVTQTPKHLITATGQRVTLRCSPRSGDLSVYWYQQSLDQGLQFLIQYYNGEERAKGNILERFSAQQFPDLHSELNLSSLELGDSALYFCASSAGTGAFTDTQYFGPGTRLTVL.